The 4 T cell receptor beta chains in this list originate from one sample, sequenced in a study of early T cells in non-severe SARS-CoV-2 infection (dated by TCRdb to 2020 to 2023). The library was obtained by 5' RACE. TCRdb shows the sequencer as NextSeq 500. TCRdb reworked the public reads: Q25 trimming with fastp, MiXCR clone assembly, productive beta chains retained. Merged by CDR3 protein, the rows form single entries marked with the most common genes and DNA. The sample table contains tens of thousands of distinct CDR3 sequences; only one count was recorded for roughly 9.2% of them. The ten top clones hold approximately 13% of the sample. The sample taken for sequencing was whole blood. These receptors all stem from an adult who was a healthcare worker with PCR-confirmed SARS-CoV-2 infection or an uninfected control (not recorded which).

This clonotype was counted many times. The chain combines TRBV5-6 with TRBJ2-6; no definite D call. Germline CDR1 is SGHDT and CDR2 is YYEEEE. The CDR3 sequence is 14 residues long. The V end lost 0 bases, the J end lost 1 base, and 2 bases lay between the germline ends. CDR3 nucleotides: TGTGCCAGCAGCTTGGGGTCTGGGGCCAACGTCCTGACTTTC. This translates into CASSLGSGANVLTF.

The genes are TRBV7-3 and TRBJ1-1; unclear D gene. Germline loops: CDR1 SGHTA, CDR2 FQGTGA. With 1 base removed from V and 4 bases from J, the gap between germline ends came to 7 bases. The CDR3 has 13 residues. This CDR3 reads CASSLSRPTEAFF. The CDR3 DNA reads TGTGCCAGCAGCTTAAGCAGGCCCACTGAAGCTTTCTTT.

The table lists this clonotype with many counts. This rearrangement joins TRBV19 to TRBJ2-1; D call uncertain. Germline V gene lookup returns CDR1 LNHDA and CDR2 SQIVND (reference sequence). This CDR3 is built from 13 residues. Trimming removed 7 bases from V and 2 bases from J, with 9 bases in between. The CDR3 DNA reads TGTGCCAGTACGGACCCCACCTACAATGAGCAGTTCTTC. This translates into CASTDPTYNEQFF.

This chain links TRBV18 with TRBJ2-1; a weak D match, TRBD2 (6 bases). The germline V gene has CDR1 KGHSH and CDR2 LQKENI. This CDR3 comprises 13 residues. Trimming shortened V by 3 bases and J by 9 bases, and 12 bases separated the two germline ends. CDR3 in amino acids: CASSPNPGVEQFF. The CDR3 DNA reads TGTGCCAGCTCACCTAACCCGGGGGTTGAGCAGTTCTTC. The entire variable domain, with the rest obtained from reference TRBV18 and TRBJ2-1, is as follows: NAGVMQNPRHLVRRRGQEARLRCSPMKGHSHVYWYRQLPEEGLKFMVYLQKENIIDESGMPKERFSAEFPKEGPSILRIQQVVRGDSAAYFCASSPNPGVEQFFGPGTRLTVL.